The 6 T cell receptor beta chains presented below share a single source sample, sequenced in a study of blood T cell repertoires in COVID-19. Profiling relied on immunoSEQ multiplex PCR, and the TCRdb table lists in-frame clones only, not all of them. This table has about 100,000 clones, roughly 80% appearing once. Sequenced sample: peripheral blood. Every receptor here comes from a man between 60 and 75 years old with acute or convalescent COVID-19.

This clone was seen only a few times. V is TRBV10-1 and J is TRBJ1-2; TRBD1 aligns across 8 bases. Germline CDR1 WNHNN, CDR2 SYGVQD (reference sequence). The CDR3 sequence is 13 residues long. V shed 4 bases, J shed 8 bases, and the junction held 6 bases outside the gene matches. CDR3 loop: CASSVDRGGGYTF. CDR3 nucleotides: TGCGCCAGCAGTGTCGACAGGGGTGGGGGCTACACCTTC.

V usage is TRBV19 and J usage is TRBJ2-2; 8 positions match TRBD1. The CDR3 sequence is 14 residues long. In germline, CDR1 is LNHDA, CDR2 SQIVND (reference sequence). V gave up 8 bases and J gave up 5 bases; unmatched junction bases: 7. Written as DNA, the CDR3 is TGTGCCAGTTTGACAGGGGATAGGACCGGGGAGCTGTTTTTT. Its translation: CASLTGDRTGELFF. Using reference TRBV19 and TRBJ2-2 for the parts outside the CDR3, the full variable domain is DGGITQSPKYLFRKEGQNVTLSCEQNLNHDAMYWYRQDPGQGLRLIYYSQIVNDFQKGDIAEGYSVSREKKESFPLTVTSAQKNPTAFYLCASLTGDRTGELFFGEGSRLTVL.

The gene calls are TRBV5-5 and TRBJ1-1, with TRBD1 as a possible D gene (6 bases). The V end was cut by 4 bases, the J end by 0 bases, with 16 bases between. This CDR3 region has 16 residues. Per germline, CDR1 SGHKS and CDR2 YYEKEE (reference sequence). This chain's CDR3 is CASSKQSDRMNTEAFF. The CDR3 nucleotides read TGTGCCAGCAGCAAACAATCCGACAGGATGAACACTGAAGCTTTCTTT.

The chain employs TRBV5-8 and TRBJ1-2; TRBD1 matches at 7 bases. CDR1 is SGHTS, CDR2 YDEGEE, per germline. V was pared by 2 bases and J by 5 bases, with 6 bases of the junction left unmatched. The CDR3 is made up of 14 amino acids. CDR3 nucleotide sequence: TGTGCCAGCAGCTTCTTACGGGACAGATATGGCTACACCTTC. Its translation is CASSFLRDRYGYTF.

The chain couples TRBV19 to TRBJ2-2; TRBD2 might be the D (5 bases). CDR3 length equals 16 residues. CDR1 and CDR2 (germline): LNHDA, SQIVND (reference sequence). The V gene lost 7 bases and the J gene lost 9 bases, with 24 bases spanning the gap. The CDR3 protein is CASKDEGVTSNRELFF. The CDR3 nucleotides are TGTGCCAGTAAAGATGAGGGAGTGACCTCAAACCGGGAGCTGTTTTTT.

This rearrangement joins TRBV11-2 to TRBJ2-5; D is uncertain. The CDR3 contains 14 residues. V lost 2 bases, J lost 7 bases, and 14 bases lay in between. Germline V gene lookup returns CDR1 SGHAT and CDR2 FQNNGV. The CDR3 DNA follows: TGTGCCAGCAGCTTAACGCAGGATGGTGGGACCCAGTACTTC. This translates into CASSLTQDGGTQYF.